This TCR beta chain was observed in a study of shared clonotypes between healthy human individuals. Those who donated, Caucasian adults without exception, all lived in Nashville, Tennessee. Replicate PCRs for sorted subsets used approximately 220 ng DNA; this equaled 30,000 to 35,000 T cell genomes. The repertoire was sequenced with immunoSEQ multiplex PCR; TCRdb's copy has only in-frame clones and lacks some. This table holds some 320,000 clones, around 87% found once. Overall study findings and caveats: Inspection by rarefaction showed sorted-subset sequencing to be incomplete despite large depth.

Germline loops: CDR1 MNHNS, CDR2 SASEGT. Trimming took 2 bases from V and 4 from J; bases not matched to a gene: 2. The CDR3 has 14 amino acids. In regard to this clone: Its cognate antigen is unknown.

V gene TRBV6-1 combines with J gene TRBJ1-2; 9 bases are a match to TRBD1. This clonotype was obtained from a man between 18 and 29 years old in good health. Material: memory CD8+ T cells sorted from blood. The subset was: CD45RO+ cells pooled with CCR7-negative TemRA cells. CDR3: CASSELTGGYGYTF. DNA for the CDR3: TGTGCCAGCAGTGAACTGACAGGGGGCTATGGCTACACCTTC.